The sequence of this T cell receptor beta chain was determined in a study of T cell changes during pregnancy in multiple sclerosis. Produced via immunoSEQ multiplex PCR; TCRdb's table is partial and in-frame only. The sample yields roughly 72,000 clones, approximately 92% seen once. This clone was seen just once. The CDR3 loop spans 11 amino acids. V lost 5 bases to trimming and J lost 5 bases, with 4 bases between them. The germline V gene has CDR1 ENHRY and CDR2 SYGVKD. The receptor comes from a female donor with multiple sclerosis, enrolled in a pregnancy study. The V and J genes are TRBV10-3 and TRBJ2-1; D is unclear. The sequencing here drew on CD4+ T cells from peripheral blood mononuclear cells, taken before pregnancy. This chain's CDR3 is CAISPNNEQFF. In nucleotides, the CDR3 is TGTGCCATCAGTCCTAACAATGAGCAGTTCTTC.